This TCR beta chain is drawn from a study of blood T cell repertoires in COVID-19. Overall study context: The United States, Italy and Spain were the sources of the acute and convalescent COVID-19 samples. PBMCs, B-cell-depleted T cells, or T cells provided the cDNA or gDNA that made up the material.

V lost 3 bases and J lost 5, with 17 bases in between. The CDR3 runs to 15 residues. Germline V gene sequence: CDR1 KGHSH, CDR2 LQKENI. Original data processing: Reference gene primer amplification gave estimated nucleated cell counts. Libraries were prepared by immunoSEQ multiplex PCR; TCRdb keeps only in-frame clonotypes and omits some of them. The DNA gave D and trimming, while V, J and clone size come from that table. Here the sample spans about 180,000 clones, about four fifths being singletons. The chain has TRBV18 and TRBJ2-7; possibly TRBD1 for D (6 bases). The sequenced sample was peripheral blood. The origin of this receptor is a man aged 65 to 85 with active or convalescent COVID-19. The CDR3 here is CASSPPEGDSHEQYF. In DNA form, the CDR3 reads TGTGCCAGCTCACCGCCTGAGGGGGATTCCCACGAGCAGTACTTC.